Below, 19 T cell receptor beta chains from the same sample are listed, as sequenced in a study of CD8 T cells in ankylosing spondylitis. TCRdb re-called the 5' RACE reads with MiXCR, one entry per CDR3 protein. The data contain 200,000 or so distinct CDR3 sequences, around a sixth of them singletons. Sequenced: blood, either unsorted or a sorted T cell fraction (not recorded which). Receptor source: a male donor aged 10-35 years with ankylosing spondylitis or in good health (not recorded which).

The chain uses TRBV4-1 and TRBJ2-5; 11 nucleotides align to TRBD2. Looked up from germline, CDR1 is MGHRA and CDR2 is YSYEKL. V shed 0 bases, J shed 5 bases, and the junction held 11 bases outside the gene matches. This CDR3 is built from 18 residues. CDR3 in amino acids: CASSQEITSGRRLETQYF. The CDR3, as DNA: TGCGCCAGCAGCCAAGAAATCACTAGCGGGAGACGATTGGAGACCCAGTACTTC.

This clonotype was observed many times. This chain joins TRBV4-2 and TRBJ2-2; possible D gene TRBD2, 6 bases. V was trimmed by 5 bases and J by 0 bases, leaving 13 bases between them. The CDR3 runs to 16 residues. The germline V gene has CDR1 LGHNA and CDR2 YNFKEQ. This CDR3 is CASSYFSGTNTGELFF. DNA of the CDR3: TGTGCCAGCAGCTACTTTAGCGGAACGAACACCGGGGAGCTGTTTTTT.

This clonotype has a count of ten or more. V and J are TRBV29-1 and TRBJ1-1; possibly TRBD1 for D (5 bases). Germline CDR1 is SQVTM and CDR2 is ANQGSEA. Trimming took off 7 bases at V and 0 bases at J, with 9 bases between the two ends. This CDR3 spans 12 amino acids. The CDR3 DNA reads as TGCAGCGGGGGACGGCTGAACACTGAAGCTTTCTTT. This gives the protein CSGGRLNTEAFF.

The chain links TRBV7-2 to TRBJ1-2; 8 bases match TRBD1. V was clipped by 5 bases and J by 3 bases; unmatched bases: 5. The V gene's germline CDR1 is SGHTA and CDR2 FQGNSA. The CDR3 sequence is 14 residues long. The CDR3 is CASSPQGADYGYTF. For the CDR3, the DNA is TGTGCCAGCAGCCCGCAGGGGGCGGACTATGGCTACACCTTC.

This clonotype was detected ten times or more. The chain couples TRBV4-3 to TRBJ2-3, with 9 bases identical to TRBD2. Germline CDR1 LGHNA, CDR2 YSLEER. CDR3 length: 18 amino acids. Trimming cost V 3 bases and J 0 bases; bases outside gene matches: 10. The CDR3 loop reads CASSQRPSGTESTDTQYF. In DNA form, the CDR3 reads TGCGCCAGCAGCCAGCGGCCTAGCGGGACGGAAAGCACAGATACGCAGTATTTT.

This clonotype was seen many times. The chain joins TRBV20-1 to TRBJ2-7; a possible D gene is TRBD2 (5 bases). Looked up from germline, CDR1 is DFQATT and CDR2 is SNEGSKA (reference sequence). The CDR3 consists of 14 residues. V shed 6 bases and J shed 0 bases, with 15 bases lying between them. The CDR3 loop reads CSAIGEGSSYEQYV. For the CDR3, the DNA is TGCAGTGCCATAGGCGAGGGTAGCTCCTACGAGCAGTACGTC.

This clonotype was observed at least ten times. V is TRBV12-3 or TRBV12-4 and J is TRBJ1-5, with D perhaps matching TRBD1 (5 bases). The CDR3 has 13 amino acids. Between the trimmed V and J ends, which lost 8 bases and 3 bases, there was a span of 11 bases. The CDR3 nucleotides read TGTGCCAGCCGGGGGGTAGCCAATCAGCCCCAGCATTTT. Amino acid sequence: CASRGVANQPQHF.

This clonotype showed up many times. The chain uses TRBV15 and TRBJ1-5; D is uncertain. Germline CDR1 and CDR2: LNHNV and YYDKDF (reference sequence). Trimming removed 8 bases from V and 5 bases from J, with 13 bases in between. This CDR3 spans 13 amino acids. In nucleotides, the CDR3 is TGTGCCACCGGAAAGGGATTTGATCAGCCCCAGCATTTT. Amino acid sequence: CATGKGFDQPQHF.

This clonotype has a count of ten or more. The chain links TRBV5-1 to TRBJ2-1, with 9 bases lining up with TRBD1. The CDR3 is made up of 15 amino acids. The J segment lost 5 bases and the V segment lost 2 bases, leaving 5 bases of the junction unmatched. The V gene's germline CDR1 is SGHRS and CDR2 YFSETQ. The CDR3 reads CASSFRDRVDNEQFF. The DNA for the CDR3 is TGCGCCAGCAGCTTCCGGGACAGGGTCGACAATGAGCAGTTCTTC.

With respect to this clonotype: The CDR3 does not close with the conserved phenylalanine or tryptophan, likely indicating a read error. The CDR3 nucleotides are TGCAGTGCTAGAGACGACAGGGACCTTCGCGGGTACACCTCC. The encoded protein is CSARDDRDLRGYTS. The chain couples TRBV20-1 to TRBJ1-2; 7 bases are a match to TRBD1. The V segment lost 0 bases and the J segment 11 bases; nucleotides outside the gene matches: 12. This CDR3 spans 14 amino acids. Germline V lookup: CDR1 DFQATT, CDR2 SNEGSKA (reference sequence).

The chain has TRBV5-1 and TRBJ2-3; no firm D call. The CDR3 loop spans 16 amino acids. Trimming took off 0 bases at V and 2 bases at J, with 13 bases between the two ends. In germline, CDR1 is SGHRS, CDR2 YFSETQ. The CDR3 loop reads CASSLGGVPNTDTQYF. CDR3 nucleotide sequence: TGCGCCAGCAGCTTGGGTGGAGTCCCTAACACAGATACGCAGTATTTT.

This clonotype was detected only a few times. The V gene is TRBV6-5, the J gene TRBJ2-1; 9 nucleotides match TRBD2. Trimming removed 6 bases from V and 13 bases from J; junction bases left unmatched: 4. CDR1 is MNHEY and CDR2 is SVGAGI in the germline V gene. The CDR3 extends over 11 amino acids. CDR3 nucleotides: TGTGCCAGCAGCGCCGGGACTAGCCAGTTCTTC. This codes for CASSAGTSQFF.

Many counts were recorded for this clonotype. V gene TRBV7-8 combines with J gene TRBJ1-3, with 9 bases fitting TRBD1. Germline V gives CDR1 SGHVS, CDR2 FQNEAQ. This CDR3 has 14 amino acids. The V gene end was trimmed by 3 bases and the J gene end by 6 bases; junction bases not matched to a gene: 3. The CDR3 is CASSFGQGQNTIYF. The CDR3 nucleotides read TGTGCCAGCAGCTTTGGACAGGGGCAAAACACCATATATTTT.

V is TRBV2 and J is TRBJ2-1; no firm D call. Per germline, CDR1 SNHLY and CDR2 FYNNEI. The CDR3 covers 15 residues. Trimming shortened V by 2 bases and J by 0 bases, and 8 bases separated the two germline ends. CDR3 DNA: TGTGCCAGCAGTGAAAGGGTCAGCTCCTACAATGAGCAGTTCTTC. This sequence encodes CASSERVSSYNEQFF.

In DNA form, the CDR3 reads TGTGCCAGCTCACCACCGGTACTAGCGGACAATGAGCAGTTCTTC. Translated: CASSPPVLADNEQFF. The rearrangement uses TRBV18 and TRBJ2-1; 8 bases fit TRBD2. J lost 5 bases, V lost 0 bases, and 3 bases had no gene match. This CDR3 has 15 residues. CDR1 is KGHSH and CDR2 is LQKENI in the germline V gene.

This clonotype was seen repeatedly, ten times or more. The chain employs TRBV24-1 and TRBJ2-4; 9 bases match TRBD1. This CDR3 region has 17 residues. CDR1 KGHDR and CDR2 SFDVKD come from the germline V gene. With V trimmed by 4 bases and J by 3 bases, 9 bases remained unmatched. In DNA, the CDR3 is TGTGCCACCAGTGACCGTGGGACAGGGATGGGCAAAAACATTCAGTACTTC. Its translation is CATSDRGTGMGKNIQYF.

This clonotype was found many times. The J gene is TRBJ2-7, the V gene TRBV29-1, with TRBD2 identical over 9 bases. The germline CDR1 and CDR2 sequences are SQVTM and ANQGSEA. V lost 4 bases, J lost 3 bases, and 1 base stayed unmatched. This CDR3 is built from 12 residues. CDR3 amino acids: CSVGLADYEQYF. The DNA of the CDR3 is TGCAGCGTTGGACTAGCGGACTACGAGCAGTACTTC.

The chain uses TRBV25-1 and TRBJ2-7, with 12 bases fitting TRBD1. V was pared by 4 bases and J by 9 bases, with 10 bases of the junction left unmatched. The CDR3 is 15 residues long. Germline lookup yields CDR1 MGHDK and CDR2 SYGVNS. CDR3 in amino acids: CASSAGTGGFGRQYV. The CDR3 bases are TGTGCCAGCAGTGCCGGGACAGGGGGCTTCGGGAGGCAGTACGTC.

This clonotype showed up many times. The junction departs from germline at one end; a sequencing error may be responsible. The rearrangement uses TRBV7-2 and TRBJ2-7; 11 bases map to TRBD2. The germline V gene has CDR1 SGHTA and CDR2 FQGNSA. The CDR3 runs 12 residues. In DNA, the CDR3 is TGTGCCAGCAGCGCCTATAGCGGGAGGGTTAGCTTC. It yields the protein CASSAYSGRVSF.